This TCR beta chain was captured in a study of T cells in Graves' hyperthyroidism and ophthalmopathy. Study-wide results and limits: Classification by a 13 V-J model distinguished ophthalmopathy from stable hyperthyroidism.

In the case of this clonotype: What it recognizes is unknown.

V was trimmed by 0 bases and J by 7 bases, leaving 11 bases between them. There are 14 residues in the CDR3. Germline V CDR1 and CDR2: SGDLS, YYNGEE. Researchers took RNA transcripts and amplified the TCR beta CDR3 regions from them. Primed by the HTBI set, a first-round RT-PCR was run on the TCR CDR3. TCRdb analysed the multiplex PCR reads with MiXCR anew, one entry per CDR3 protein. The table records hundreds of thousands of distinct CDR3 sequences, around 20% of them present only once. The sequence was obtained from a young man with Graves' ophthalmopathy. The genes are TRBV9 and TRBJ1-3, with D unresolved. Input material: blood. This CDR3 reads CASSVAPEANTIYF. CDR3 DNA sequence: TGTGCCAGCAGCGTAGCGCCAGAGGCTAACACCATATATTTT.